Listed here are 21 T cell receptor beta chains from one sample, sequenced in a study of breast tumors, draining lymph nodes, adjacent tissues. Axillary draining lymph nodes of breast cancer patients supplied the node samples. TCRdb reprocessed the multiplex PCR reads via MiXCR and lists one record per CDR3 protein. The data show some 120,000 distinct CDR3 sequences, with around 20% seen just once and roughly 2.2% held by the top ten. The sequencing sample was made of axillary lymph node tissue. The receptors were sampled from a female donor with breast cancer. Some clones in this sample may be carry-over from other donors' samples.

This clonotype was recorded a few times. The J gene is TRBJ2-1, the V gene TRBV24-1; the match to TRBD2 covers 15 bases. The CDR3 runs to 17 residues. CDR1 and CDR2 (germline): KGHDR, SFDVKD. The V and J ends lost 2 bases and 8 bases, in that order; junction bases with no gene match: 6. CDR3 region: CATSDSLGLAGGYEQFF. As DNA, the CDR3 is TGTGCCACCAGTGATTCTCTAGGACTAGCGGGAGGGTATGAGCAGTTCTTC.

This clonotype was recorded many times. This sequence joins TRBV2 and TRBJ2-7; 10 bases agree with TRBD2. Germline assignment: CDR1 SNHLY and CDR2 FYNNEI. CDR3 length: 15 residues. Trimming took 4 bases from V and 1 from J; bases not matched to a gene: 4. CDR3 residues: CASSVASGRSYEQYF. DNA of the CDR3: TGTGCCAGCAGTGTGGCTAGCGGGAGATCCTACGAGCAGTACTTC.

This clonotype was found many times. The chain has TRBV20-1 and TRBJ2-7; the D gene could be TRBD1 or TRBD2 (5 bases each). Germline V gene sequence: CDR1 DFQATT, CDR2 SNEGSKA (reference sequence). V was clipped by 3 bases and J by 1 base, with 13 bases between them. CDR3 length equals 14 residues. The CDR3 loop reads CSARPGPSSYEQYF. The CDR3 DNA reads TGCAGTGCTAGGCCGGGGCCCTCGTCCTACGAGCAGTACTTC.

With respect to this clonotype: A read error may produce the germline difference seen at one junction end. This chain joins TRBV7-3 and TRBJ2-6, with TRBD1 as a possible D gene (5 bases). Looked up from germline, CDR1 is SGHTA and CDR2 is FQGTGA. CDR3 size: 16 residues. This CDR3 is CASSLHGGPGASVLTF. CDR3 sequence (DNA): TGTGCCAGCAGCCTTCACGGTGGCCCTGGGGCCAGCGTCCTGACTTTC.

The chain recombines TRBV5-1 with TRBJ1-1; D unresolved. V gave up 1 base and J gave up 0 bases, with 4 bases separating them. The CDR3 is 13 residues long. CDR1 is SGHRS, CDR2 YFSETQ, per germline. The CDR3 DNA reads TGCGCCAGCAGCTTGTTCATGAACACTGAAGCTTTCTTT. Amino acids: CASSLFMNTEAFF.

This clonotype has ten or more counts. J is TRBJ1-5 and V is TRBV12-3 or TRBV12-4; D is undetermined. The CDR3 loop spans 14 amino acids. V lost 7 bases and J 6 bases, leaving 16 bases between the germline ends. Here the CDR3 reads CASTDGLASQPQHF. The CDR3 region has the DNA TGTGCCAGCACCGATGGCCTGGCGTCTCAGCCCCAGCATTTT.

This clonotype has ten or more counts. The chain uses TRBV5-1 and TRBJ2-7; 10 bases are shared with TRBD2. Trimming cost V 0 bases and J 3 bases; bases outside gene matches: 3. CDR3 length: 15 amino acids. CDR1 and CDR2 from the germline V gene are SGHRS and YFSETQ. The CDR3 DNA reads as TGCGCCAGCAGCTTGGCGGCTAGCGGGAGCTACGAGCAGTACTTC. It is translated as CASSLAASGSYEQYF. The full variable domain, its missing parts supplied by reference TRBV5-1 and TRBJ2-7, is KAGVTQTPRYLIKTRGQQVTLSCSPISGHRSVSWYQQTPGQGLQFLFEYFSETQRNKGNFPGRFSGRQFSNSRSEMNVSTLELGDSALYLCASSLAASGSYEQYFGPGTRLTVT.

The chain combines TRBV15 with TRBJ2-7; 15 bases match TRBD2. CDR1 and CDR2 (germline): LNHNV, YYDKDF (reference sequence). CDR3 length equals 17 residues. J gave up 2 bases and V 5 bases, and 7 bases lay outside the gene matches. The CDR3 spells CATSGGGTSGGTYEQYF. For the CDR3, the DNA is TGTGCCACCAGCGGAGGGGGGACTAGCGGGGGGACCTACGAGCAGTACTTC.

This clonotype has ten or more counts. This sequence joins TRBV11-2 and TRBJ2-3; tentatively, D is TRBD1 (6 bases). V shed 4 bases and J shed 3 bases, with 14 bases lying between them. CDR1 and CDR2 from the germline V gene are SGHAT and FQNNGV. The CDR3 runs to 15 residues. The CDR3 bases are TGTGCCAGCAGCTCCCTGGGGGCGGGTACAGATACGCAGTATTTT. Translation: CASSSLGAGTDTQYF.

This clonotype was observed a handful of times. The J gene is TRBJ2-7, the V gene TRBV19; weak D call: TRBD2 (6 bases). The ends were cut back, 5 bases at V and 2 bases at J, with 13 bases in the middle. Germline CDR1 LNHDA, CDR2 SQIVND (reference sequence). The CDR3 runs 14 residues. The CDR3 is CASSETGSPYEQYF. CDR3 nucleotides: TGTGCCAGTAGTGAAACCGGGAGTCCCTACGAGCAGTACTTC. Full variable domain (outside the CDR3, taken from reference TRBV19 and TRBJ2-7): DGGITQSPKYLFRKEGQNVTLSCEQNLNHDAMYWYRQDPGQGLRLIYYSQIVNDFQKGDIAEGYSVSREKKESFPLTVTSAQKNPTAFYLCASSETGSPYEQYFGPGTRLTVT.

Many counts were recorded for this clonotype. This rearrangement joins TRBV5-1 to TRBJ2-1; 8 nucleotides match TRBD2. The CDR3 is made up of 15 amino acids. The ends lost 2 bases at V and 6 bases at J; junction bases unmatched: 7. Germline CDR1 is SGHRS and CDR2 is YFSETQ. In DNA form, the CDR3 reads TGCGCCAGCAGCTTTTGGGGACTAGGAGCCAATGAGCAGTTCTTC. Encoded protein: CASSFWGLGANEQFF.

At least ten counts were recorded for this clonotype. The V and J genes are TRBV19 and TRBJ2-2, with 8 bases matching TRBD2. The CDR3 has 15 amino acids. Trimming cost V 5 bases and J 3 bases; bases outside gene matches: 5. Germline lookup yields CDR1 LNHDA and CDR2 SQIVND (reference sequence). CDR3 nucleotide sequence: TGTGCCAGTAGTTTAACCGGGAGGGACACCGGGGAGCTGTTTTTT. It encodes CASSLTGRDTGELFF.

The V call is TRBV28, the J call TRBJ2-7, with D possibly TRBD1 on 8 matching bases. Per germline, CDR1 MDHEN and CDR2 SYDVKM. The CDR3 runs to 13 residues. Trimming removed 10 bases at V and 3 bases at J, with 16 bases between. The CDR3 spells CANRGGSDYEQYF. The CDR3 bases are TGTGCCAACAGGGGGGGAAGTGACTACGAGCAGTACTTC.

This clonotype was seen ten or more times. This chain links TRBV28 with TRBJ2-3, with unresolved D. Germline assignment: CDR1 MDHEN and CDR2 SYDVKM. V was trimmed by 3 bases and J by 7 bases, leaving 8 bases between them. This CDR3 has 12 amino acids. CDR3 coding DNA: TGTGCCAGCAGTTTCGAGCAGAATACGCAGTATTTT. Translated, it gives CASSFEQNTQYF. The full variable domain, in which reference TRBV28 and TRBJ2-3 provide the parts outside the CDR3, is DVKVTQSSRYLVKRTGEKVFLECVQDMDHENMFWYRQDPGLGLRLIYFSYDVKMKEKGDIPEGYSVSREKKERFSLILESASTNQTSMYLCASSFEQNTQYFGPGTRLTVL.

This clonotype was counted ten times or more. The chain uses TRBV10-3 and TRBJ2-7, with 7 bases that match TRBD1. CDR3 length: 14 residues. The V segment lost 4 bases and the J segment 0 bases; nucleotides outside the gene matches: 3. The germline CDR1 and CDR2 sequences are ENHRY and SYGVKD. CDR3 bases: TGTGCCATCAGTGGGACAGGAAGCTCCTACGAGCAGTACTTC. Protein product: CAISGTGSSYEQYF.

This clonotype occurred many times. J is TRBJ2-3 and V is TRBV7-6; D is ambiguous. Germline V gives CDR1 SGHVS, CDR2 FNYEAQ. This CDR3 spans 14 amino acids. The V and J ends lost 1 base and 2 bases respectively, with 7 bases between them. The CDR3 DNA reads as TGTGCCAGCAGCTTAGTCCCAACCACAGATACGCAGTATTTT. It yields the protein CASSLVPTTDTQYF.

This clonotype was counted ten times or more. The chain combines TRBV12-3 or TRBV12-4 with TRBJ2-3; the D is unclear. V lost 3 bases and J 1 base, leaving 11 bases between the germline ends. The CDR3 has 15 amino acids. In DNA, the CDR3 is TGTGCCAGCAGTTTCCGTGACATAGGCACAGATACGCAGTATTTT. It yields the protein CASSFRDIGTDTQYF.

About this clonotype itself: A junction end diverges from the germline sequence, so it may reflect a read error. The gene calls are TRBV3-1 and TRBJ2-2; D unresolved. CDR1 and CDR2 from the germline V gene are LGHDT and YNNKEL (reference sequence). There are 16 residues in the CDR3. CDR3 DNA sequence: TGTGCCGGCAGCCAAGGGTACCTCATCGGCACCGGGGAGCTGTTTTTT. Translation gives CAGSQGYLIGTGELFF.

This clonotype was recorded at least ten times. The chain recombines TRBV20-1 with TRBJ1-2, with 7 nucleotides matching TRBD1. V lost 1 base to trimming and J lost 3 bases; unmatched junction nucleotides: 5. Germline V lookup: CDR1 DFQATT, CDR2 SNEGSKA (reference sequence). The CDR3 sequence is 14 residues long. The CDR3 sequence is CSARASTGDYGYTF. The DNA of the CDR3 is TGCAGTGCTAGAGCTAGTACAGGGGACTATGGCTACACCTTC.

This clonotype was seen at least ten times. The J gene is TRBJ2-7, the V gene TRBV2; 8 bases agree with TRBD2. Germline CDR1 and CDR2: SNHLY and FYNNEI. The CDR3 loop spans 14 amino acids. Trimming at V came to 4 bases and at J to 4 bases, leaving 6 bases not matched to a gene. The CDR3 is CASSARGGGYEQYF. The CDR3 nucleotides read TGTGCCAGCAGTGCAAGGGGCGGGGGGTACGAGCAGTACTTC.

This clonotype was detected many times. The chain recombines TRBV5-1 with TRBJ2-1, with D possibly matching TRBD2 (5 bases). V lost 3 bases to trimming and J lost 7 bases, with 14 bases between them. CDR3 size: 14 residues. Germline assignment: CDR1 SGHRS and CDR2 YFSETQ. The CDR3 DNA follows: TGCGCCAGCAGCTGGAACGCGGGCGGGAATGAGCAGTTCTTC. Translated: CASSWNAGGNEQFF. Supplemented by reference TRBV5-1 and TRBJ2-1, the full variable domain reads KAGVTQTPRYLIKTRGQQVTLSCSPISGHRSVSWYQQTPGQGLQFLFEYFSETQRNKGNFPGRFSGRQFSNSRSEMNVSTLELGDSALYLCASSWNAGGNEQFFGPGTRLTVL.